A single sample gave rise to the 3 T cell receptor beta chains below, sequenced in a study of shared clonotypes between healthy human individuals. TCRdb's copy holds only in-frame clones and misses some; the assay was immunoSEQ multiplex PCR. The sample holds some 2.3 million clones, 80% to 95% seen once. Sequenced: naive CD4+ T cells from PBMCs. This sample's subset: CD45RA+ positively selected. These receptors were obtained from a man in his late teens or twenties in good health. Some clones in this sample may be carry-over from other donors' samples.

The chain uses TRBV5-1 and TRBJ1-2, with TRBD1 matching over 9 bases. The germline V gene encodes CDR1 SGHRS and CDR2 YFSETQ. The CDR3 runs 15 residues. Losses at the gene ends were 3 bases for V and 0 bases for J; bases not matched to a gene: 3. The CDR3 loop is CASSWTGEANYGYTF. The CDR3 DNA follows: TGCGCCAGCAGCTGGACAGGGGAGGCTAACTATGGCTACACCTTC.

CDR3 coding DNA: TGTGCCAGCAGGCCCTCCCCCCAGGGGGGCGAGCAGTACTTC. This encodes CASRPSPQGGEQYF. V and J are TRBV7-7 and TRBJ2-7; D perhaps matches TRBD1 (7 bases). Germline CDR1 and CDR2: SSHAT and FNYEAQ (reference sequence). CDR3 length equals 14 residues. V lost 6 bases and J lost 6, with 18 bases in between.

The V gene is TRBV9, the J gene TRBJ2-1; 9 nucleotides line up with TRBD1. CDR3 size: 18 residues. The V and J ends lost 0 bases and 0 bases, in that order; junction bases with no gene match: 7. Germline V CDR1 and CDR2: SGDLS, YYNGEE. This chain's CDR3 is CASSVAGDRVISYNEQFF. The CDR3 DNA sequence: TGTGCCAGCAGCGTAGCTGGGGACAGGGTAATCTCCTACAATGAGCAGTTCTTC.